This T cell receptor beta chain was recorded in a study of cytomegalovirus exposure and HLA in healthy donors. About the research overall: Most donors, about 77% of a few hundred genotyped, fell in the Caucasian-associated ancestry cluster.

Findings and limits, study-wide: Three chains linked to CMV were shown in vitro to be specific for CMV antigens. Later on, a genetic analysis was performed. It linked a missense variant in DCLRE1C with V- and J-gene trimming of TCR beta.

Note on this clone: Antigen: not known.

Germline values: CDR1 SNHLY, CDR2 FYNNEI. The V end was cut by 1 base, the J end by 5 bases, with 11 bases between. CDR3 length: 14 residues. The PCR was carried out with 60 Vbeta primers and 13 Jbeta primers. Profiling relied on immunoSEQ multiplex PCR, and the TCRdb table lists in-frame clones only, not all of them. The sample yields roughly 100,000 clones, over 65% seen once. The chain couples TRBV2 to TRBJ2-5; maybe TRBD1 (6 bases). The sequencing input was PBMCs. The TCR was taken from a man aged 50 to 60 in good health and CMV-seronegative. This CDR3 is CASSEEAGEETQYF. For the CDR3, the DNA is TGTGCCAGCAGTGAAGAGGCAGGGGAGGAGACCCAGTACTTC.